The 26 T cell receptor beta chains listed next were all sequenced from one sample in a study of T cells in Graves' hyperthyroidism and ophthalmopathy. Using RNA transcripts as the source, TCR beta CDR3 regions were amplified. The study used the HTBI primer set for a first-round RT-PCR of the TCR CDR3. Using its own MiXCR run on the multiplex PCR reads, TCRdb lists one record per CDR3 protein. Here the sample spans 400,000 to 550,000 distinct CDR3 sequences, roughly 14% being singletons. Sequencing used blood. These receptors all come from a woman younger than 30 with Graves' hyperthyroidism.

This clonotype has at least ten counts. V usage is TRBV12-5 and J usage is TRBJ1-4, with 7 bases lining up with TRBD1. With V trimmed by 1 base and J by 8 bases, 4 bases remained unmatched. From germline, CDR1 is LGHNT and CDR2 FRNRAP. This CDR3 has 14 residues. CDR3 sequence reads: CASGLAQGGEKLFF. The DNA of the CDR3 is TGTGCTAGTGGTTTGGCGCAGGGGGGCGAAAAACTGTTTTTT.

The genes are TRBV5-1 and TRBJ1-6; 9 bases fit TRBD1. Germline CDR1 SGHRS, CDR2 YFSETQ. The CDR3 totals 16 residues. V trimming: 6 bases; J trimming: 7 bases; junction bases outside the gene matches: 11. DNA for the CDR3: TGCGCCAGCACACCGGGACAGGGTCCTGGGAATTCACCCCTCCACTTT. It translates to CASTPGQGPGNSPLHF.

At least ten counts were recorded for this clonotype. V usage is TRBV7-2 and J usage is TRBJ1-1; D is uncertain. Trimming removed 1 base at V and 1 base at J, with 10 bases between. The V gene's germline CDR1 is SGHTA and CDR2 FQGNSA. The CDR3 has 15 amino acids. For the CDR3, the DNA is TGTGCCAGCAGCTTAGGTCTTAGAGGGAACACTGAAGCTTTCTTT. Its translation is CASSLGLRGNTEAFF.

The rearrangement links TRBV19 to TRBJ1-1; the match to TRBD1 covers 8 bases. J lost 1 base, V lost 8 bases, and 0 bases had no gene match. Germline V CDR1 and CDR2: LNHDA, SQIVND (reference sequence). There are 12 residues in the CDR3. The CDR3 region is CASGQGNTEAFF. The CDR3 DNA reads TGTGCCAGTGGACAGGGGAACACTGAAGCTTTCTTT.

This clonotype was observed many times. V usage is TRBV20-1 and J usage is TRBJ2-7; D call uncertain. Germline V gene data show CDR1 as DFQATT and CDR2 as SNEGSKA (reference sequence). The CDR3 has 13 residues. Trimming left V 0 bases short and J 3 bases short, with 9 bases between. CDR3 sequence (DNA): TGCAGTGCTAGAGATCGCCAAAACTACGAGCAGTACGTC. It translates to CSARDRQNYEQYV.

The rearrangement joins TRBV18 to TRBJ2-3, with D perhaps TRBD2 (6 bases). This CDR3 has 14 amino acids. Between the trimmed V and J ends, which lost 2 bases and 6 bases, there was a span of 12 bases. Per germline, CDR1 KGHSH and CDR2 LQKENI. CDR3 nucleotides: TGTGCCAGCTCACCAACGGGAGAGGCCGATACGCAGTATTTT. Residues: CASSPTGEADTQYF.

This chain connects TRBV20-1 to TRBJ2-1; 12 positions match TRBD2. V was pared by 3 bases and J by 4 bases, with 10 bases of the junction left unmatched. CDR1 DFQATT and CDR2 SNEGSKA come from the germline V gene (reference sequence). The CDR3 length is 17 residues. For the CDR3, the DNA is TGCAGTGCTAGGGATCAGACTAGCGGGAGAGGTTACAATGAGCAGTTCTTC. Its protein is CSARDQTSGRGYNEQFF.

This clonotype appeared many times. CDR3 DNA: TGCAGCGTTCCCGGGACTAGCGTCACAGATACGCAGTATTTT. Translating gives CSVPGTSVTDTQYF. J is TRBJ2-3 and V is TRBV20-1, with 10 nucleotides matching TRBD2. CDR1 is DFQATT, CDR2 SNEGSKA, per germline (reference sequence). The CDR3 has 14 amino acids.

The DNA of the CDR3 is TGTGCCAGCAGTGCGCCCTCAGGCAACTCTGGAAACACCATATATTTT. As protein: CASSAPSGNSGNTIYF. V gene TRBV6-1 combines with J gene TRBJ1-3; D call uncertain. Germline V lookup: CDR1 MNHNS, CDR2 SASEGT. V gave up 4 bases and J gave up 0 bases, with 13 bases separating them. The CDR3 runs 16 residues.

This clonotype was observed at least ten times. This rearrangement joins TRBV20-1 to TRBJ1-1, with 9 positions matching TRBD1. CDR3 length equals 15 residues. Unmatched junction bases numbered 8, after V lost 3 bases and J lost 3 bases. The germline V gene has CDR1 DFQATT and CDR2 SNEGSKA (reference sequence). CDR3 sequence: CSASDSDRGHTEAFF. DNA of the CDR3: TGCAGTGCTAGTGACTCGGACAGGGGCCACACTGAAGCTTTCTTT.

This clonotype has ten or more counts. The genes are TRBV9 and TRBJ2-3, with 13 positions matching TRBD2. CDR1 and CDR2 (germline): SGDLS, YYNGEE. The CDR3 has 18 residues. After removal of 3 bases from V and 0 bases from J, the junction contained 7 bases not matched to a gene. CDR3 in DNA: TGTGCCAGCAGCGAACTAGCGGGAGGGCCCTTTAGCACAGATACGCAGTATTTT. Its translation is CASSELAGGPFSTDTQYF.

CDR3 nucleotides: TGCAGTGCTAGAGATCCTGCGGGAGGGGGCAATGAGCAGTTCTTC. Translated: CSARDPAGGGNEQFF. The J gene is TRBJ2-1, the V gene TRBV20-1, with 9 bases aligning to TRBD2. The V gene's germline CDR1 is DFQATT and CDR2 SNEGSKA (reference sequence). The CDR3 sequence is 15 residues long. Trimming cost V 0 bases and J 6 bases; bases outside gene matches: 6.

This clonotype was detected ten times or more. The chain couples TRBV11-1 to TRBJ2-5; D tentatively fits TRBD1 or TRBD2 (5 bases each). The CDR3 covers 18 residues. The germline V and J ends were trimmed by 1 base and 2 bases, with 20 bases remaining between them. Germline-derived CDR1 and CDR2 are SGHAT and FQDESV (reference sequence). The CDR3 bases are TGTGCCAGCAGCTTAGGGAGGACGGGGACCCCTGAACAAGAGACCCAGTACTTC. This encodes CASSLGRTGTPEQETQYF.

Regarding this clonotype: A read error may account for a junction end that differs from germline. V is TRBV6-1 and J is TRBJ1-2; D gene ambiguous. Germline V gives CDR1 MNHNS, CDR2 SASEGT. The CDR3 sequence is 13 residues long. The CDR3 protein is CASSEGPQTTYAF. The CDR3, as DNA: TGTGCCAGCAGTGAAGGACCTCAGACGACTTATGCCTTC.

At least ten counts were recorded for this clonotype. The rearrangement links TRBV30 to TRBJ2-6, with D hard to call. Trimming pared 5 bases from V and 0 bases from J, leaving 11 bases between. This CDR3 is 15 amino acids long. Germline V gene sequence: CDR1 GTSNPN, CDR2 SVGIG (reference sequence). In DNA form, the CDR3 reads TGTGCCTGGGACAACCCCTTCTCTGGGGCCAACGTCCTGACTTTC. Its protein product is CAWDNPFSGANVLTF.

This clonotype occurred many times. The V gene is TRBV2, the J gene TRBJ2-5; D may be TRBD2 (5 bases). With 8 bases removed from V and 9 bases from J, the gap between germline ends came to 22 bases. CDR1 and CDR2 from the germline V gene are SNHLY and FYNNEI. The length of the CDR3 is 14 residues. The CDR3 DNA is TGTGCCAGCCGGTGGGGAGAGGCTTTGTTGTCCCAGTACTTC. Its protein is CASRWGEALLSQYF.

This clonotype was recorded a few times. This chain joins TRBV7-2 and TRBJ2-3, with D uncertain. CDR1 SGHTA and CDR2 FQGNSA come from the germline V gene. Deletions cut 1 base from V and 5 bases from J, with 13 bases between. This CDR3 contains 15 residues. The CDR3 DNA is TGTGCCAGCAGCTTAGATGGACCGAATGAAGATACGCAGTATTTT. Protein sequence: CASSLDGPNEDTQYF.

This clonotype was observed at least ten times. CDR3 residues: CASDPGTGVREAFF. In DNA form, the CDR3 reads TGTGCCAGTGATCCCGGGACAGGGGTTCGTGAAGCTTTCTTT. This rearrangement joins TRBV6-1 to TRBJ1-1, with TRBD1 identical over 10 bases. Trimming removed 9 bases from V and 7 bases from J; junction bases left unmatched: 11. In germline, CDR1 is MNHNS, CDR2 SASEGT. The CDR3 is 14 residues long.

V gene TRBV27 combines with J gene TRBJ1-5, with no clear D. Germline lookup yields CDR1 MNHEY and CDR2 SMNVEV (reference sequence). The V end lost 4 bases, the J end lost 2 bases, and 9 bases lay between the germline ends. The CDR3 is 14 amino acids. CDR3 sequence reads: CASSWTGCNQPQHF. DNA for the CDR3: TGTGCCAGCAGTTGGACGGGTTGCAATCAGCCCCAGCATTTT.

This clonotype was seen at least ten times. The chain links TRBV6-1 to TRBJ2-1; tentatively, D is TRBD1 (6 bases). Trimming removed 6 bases at V and 3 bases at J, with 12 bases between. There are 14 residues in the CDR3. The germline CDR1 and CDR2 sequences are MNHNS and SASEGT. CDR3 coding DNA: TGTGCCAGCAGCCCGACAGGCCTCTACAATGAGCAGTTCTTC. Its protein is CASSPTGLYNEQFF.

Comment on this clonotype: A read error may account for a junction end that differs from germline. The V call is TRBV19, the J call TRBJ2-2; a weak D match, TRBD2 (6 bases). The CDR3 is 14 amino acids. Germline CDR1 LNHDA, CDR2 SQIVND (reference sequence). CDR3 in DNA: TGTGCCAGTAGTATAGAGGGGGGTACCGGGGGGCTGTTTTTT. This gives the protein CASSIEGGTGGLFF.

The gene calls are TRBV12-3 or TRBV12-4 and TRBJ2-1, with 16 positions matching TRBD2. After removal of 9 bases from V and 11 bases from J, the junction contained 7 bases not matched to a gene. The CDR3 has 14 residues. Written as DNA, the CDR3 is TGTGCCAGTGGGACTAGCGGGAGGGCCGTTCAGCAGTTCTTC. Residues: CASGTSGRAVQQFF.

This clonotype has more than one count but fewer than ten. The V and J genes are TRBV6-2 or TRBV6-3 and TRBJ1-4, with 7 bases that match TRBD1. The CDR3 runs to 19 residues. Germline V gene lookup returns CDR1 MNHEY and CDR2 SVGEGT. Trimming at V came to 6 bases and at J to 0 bases, leaving 16 bases not matched to a gene. The CDR3: CASSRAGAGGTATNEKLFF. The DNA of the CDR3 is TGTGCCAGCAGCCGAGCAGGAGCGGGAGGGACAGCAACTAATGAAAAACTGTTTTTT.

The gene calls are TRBV12-3 or TRBV12-4 and TRBJ2-2, with 10 bases that match TRBD2. Trimming took 6 bases from V and 4 from J; bases not matched to a gene: 8. The CDR3 is 16 residues long. In DNA, the CDR3 is TGTGCCAGCAGCCGGGGACTAGCGCATCTCACCGGGGAGCTGTTTTTT. It specifies CASSRGLAHLTGELFF.

This clonotype has a count of ten or more. The chain uses TRBV6-1 and TRBJ1-1, with no clear D. This CDR3 region has 13 residues. Germline CDR1 reads MNHNS; CDR2 reads SASEGT. For the CDR3, the DNA is TGTGCTCTCCTTAGTGTGACGAACACTGAAGCTTTCTTT. As protein: CALLSVTNTEAFF.

This clonotype was observed at least ten times. The V and J genes are TRBV6-2 or TRBV6-3 and TRBJ2-1; the D is unclear. The V end lost 5 bases, the J end lost 0 bases, and 5 bases lay between the germline ends. The CDR3 spans 13 residues. CDR1 and CDR2 from the germline V gene are MNHEY and SVGEGT. The CDR3 DNA is TGTGCCAGCAGTCAGTACTCCTACAATGAGCAGTTCTTC. It specifies CASSQYSYNEQFF.